These 16 T cell receptor beta chains came from one sample sequenced in a study of tumor-infiltrating lymphocytes in glioblastoma multiforme. TCR beta libraries were built from RNA through three nested multiplex PCR rounds using modified ARM-PCR. TCRdb re-derived calls from the multiplex PCR reads in MiXCR, one entry per CDR3 protein. This repertoire shows some 32,000 distinct CDR3 sequences, roughly three fifths found once; its top ten account for roughly 31%. Sequencing input: brain tumor tissue. The receptors shown here come from a male donor with glioblastoma.

In regard to this clonotype: This may be a read error, as it is one base from a much larger clone. J is TRBJ1-1 and V is TRBV11-2, with TRBD1 identical over 9 bases. The CDR3 is made up of 14 amino acids. The V gene end was trimmed by 5 bases and the J gene end by 6 bases; junction bases not matched to a gene: 7. Germline assignment: CDR1 SGHAT and CDR2 FQNNGV. The CDR3 here is CASSRGQGVSEAFF. DNA of the CDR3: TGTGCCAGCAGCAGGGGACAGGGTGTCTCTGAAGCTTTCTTT.

A note on this clonotype: The junction differs from germline at one of its ends, possibly a read error. J is TRBJ2-1 and V is TRBV5-6, with TRBD2 matching over 9 bases. CDR1 and CDR2 from the germline V gene are SGHDT and YYEEEE. The CDR3 has 15 amino acids. The CDR3 nucleotides are TGTGGCAGCAGCTTGGTGGCGGGAGGGCCTTGGGAGCAGTTCTTC. As protein: CGSSLVAGGPWEQFF.

The chain is built from TRBV29-1 and TRBJ2-3; 9 nucleotides agree with TRBD2. The CDR3 covers 18 residues. After removal of 2 bases from V and 0 bases from J, the junction contained 12 bases not matched to a gene. Germline loops: CDR1 SQVTM, CDR2 ANQGSEA. CDR3 protein: CSVEKGLAGRTSTDTQYF. CDR3 sequence (DNA): TGCAGCGTTGAAAAGGGACTAGCAGGAAGGACTAGCACAGATACGCAGTATTTT.

Comment on this clonotype: The junction departs from germline at one end; a sequencing error may be responsible. Here the CDR3 DNA reads TGTGCCGGTTCCGCTGTGGATGAGCATTTCTTC. This encodes CAGSAVDEHFF. The V call is TRBV7-9, the J call TRBJ2-1; D unclear. The CDR3 runs to 11 residues. The V gene's germline CDR1 is SEHNR and CDR2 FQNEAQ (reference sequence).

The genes are TRBV10-3 and TRBJ1-5; D not certain. V was clipped by 6 bases and J by 9 bases, with 15 bases between them. The CDR3 extends over 13 amino acids. Germline CDR1 ENHRY, CDR2 SYGVKD. The CDR3 DNA follows: TGTGCCATCAGCGAGACGGGTCAGTGGCCCCAGCATTTT. This encodes CAISETGQWPQHF.

The table lists this clonotype with many counts. The V gene is TRBV20-1, the J gene TRBJ2-7, with 10 bases that match TRBD2. J was trimmed by 3 bases and V by 4 bases; bases with no gene match: 9. CDR1 and CDR2 (germline): DFQATT, SNEGSKA (reference sequence). The CDR3 length is 15 residues. Here the CDR3 reads CSATKRTSGIYEQYF. CDR3 bases: TGCAGTGCTACGAAGCGGACTAGCGGAATCTACGAGCAGTACTTC.

At least ten counts were recorded for this clonotype. This chain joins TRBV5-1 and TRBJ2-4; D is unresolved. This CDR3 region has 15 residues. The V and J ends lost 4 bases and 0 bases respectively, with 11 bases between them. Looked up from germline, CDR1 is SGHRS and CDR2 is YFSETQ. The CDR3, as DNA: TGCGCCAGCAGCGACGCGCGTGTAGCCAAAAACATTCAGTACTTC. Encoded protein: CASSDARVAKNIQYF.

Points on this clonotype: This is likely a read error, given that the CDR3 carries no conserved phenylalanine or tryptophan at its end. The chain combines TRBV29-1 with TRBJ2-1; D may be TRBD2 (7 bases). The germline V gene encodes CDR1 SQVTM and CDR2 ANQGSEA. The CDR3 sequence is 14 residues long. This chain's CDR3 is CGGNWGGSYTEQFI. For the CDR3, the DNA is TGCGGCGGGAATTGGGGGGGCTCCTACACTGAGCAGTTCATC.

As to this clonotype: This clone may be a read error of a much larger clone one base away. No conserved phenylalanine or tryptophan ends this CDR3, so it is likely a read error. This chain links TRBV20-1 with TRBJ1-2; 7 nucleotides agree with TRBD1. The length of the CDR3 is 14 residues. Germline V CDR1 and CDR2: DFQATT, SNEGSKA (reference sequence). In nucleotides, the CDR3 is TGCAGTGCTAGGCGGGACAGCACTAACTATGACTACACCTCC. Translation: CSARRDSTNYDYTS.

Notes on this clonotype: A read error may account for a junction end that differs from germline. The chain uses TRBV10-3 and TRBJ2-1; D is undetermined. Per germline, CDR1 ENHRY and CDR2 SYGVKD. The CDR3 extends over 13 amino acids. The CDR3: CTISESSCNEQSF. The CDR3 nucleotides read TGTACCATCAGTGAGTCGTCCTGTAATGAGCAGTCCTTC.

CDR3 in amino acids: CSAKLPGQGCYGYTF. The CDR3 nucleotides read TGCAGTGCTAAACTGCCGGGCCAGGGGTGCTATGGCTACACCTTC. V usage is TRBV20-1 and J usage is TRBJ1-2; a weak D match, TRBD1 (6 bases). V lost 4 bases, J lost 4 bases, and 19 bases lay in between. This CDR3 is built from 15 residues. CDR1 is DFQATT, CDR2 SNEGSKA, per germline (reference sequence).

This rearrangement joins TRBV20-1 to TRBJ1-4; D perhaps matches TRBD1 (6 bases). CDR3 length equals 13 residues. Deletions cut 6 bases from V and 8 bases from J, with 16 bases between. In germline, CDR1 is DFQATT, CDR2 SNEGSKA (reference sequence). CDR3 sequence: CSASGTRGEKLFF. The CDR3 nucleotides are TGCAGTGCCAGTGGGACAAGGGGAGAAAAACTGTTTTTT.

The J gene is TRBJ1-1, the V gene TRBV20-1; D call uncertain. The germline V and J ends were trimmed by 0 bases and 5 bases, with 10 bases remaining between them. Germline V lookup: CDR1 DFQATT, CDR2 SNEGSKA (reference sequence). There are 13 residues in the CDR3. DNA for the CDR3: TGCAGTGCTAGAGATACTCACGGGACTGAAGCTTTCTTT. Its translation: CSARDTHGTEAFF.

Worth noting for this clonotype: One base away lies a much larger clone, so this may be a sequencing read error. This chain connects TRBV5-1 to TRBJ2-3; the match to TRBD2 covers 13 bases. CDR1 SGHRS and CDR2 YFSETQ come from the germline V gene. The trim removed 6 bases at V and 1 base at J, leaving 2 bases unmatched. CDR3 length: 15 amino acids. CDR3 DNA sequence: TGCGCCAGCAACGGACTAGCGGGAGGCACAGATACGCAGTATTTT. Protein product: CASNGLAGGTDTQYF.

Worth noting for this clonotype: An end of the junction does not agree with germline; a read error may underlie this. The chain combines TRBV6-5 with TRBJ1-1; no definite D call. The germline V gene encodes CDR1 MNHEY and CDR2 SVGAGI. The CDR3 spans 13 residues. The CDR3 here is CASSYLRDTEAFF. Here the CDR3 DNA reads TGCGCCAGCAGTTACTTGAGGGACACTGAAGCTTTCTTT.

By share, this clonotype ranks as medium-sized. The chain couples TRBV11-1 to TRBJ1-1, with a weak D call TRBD1 (5 bases). The CDR3 consists of 11 residues. The germline V gene has CDR1 SGHAT and CDR2 FQDESV (reference sequence). Between the trimmed V and J ends, which lost 6 bases and 9 bases, there was a span of 11 bases. CDR3 nucleotides: TGTGCCAGCAGGCGGGACCGAAAAGCTTTCTTT. As protein: CASRRDRKAFF.